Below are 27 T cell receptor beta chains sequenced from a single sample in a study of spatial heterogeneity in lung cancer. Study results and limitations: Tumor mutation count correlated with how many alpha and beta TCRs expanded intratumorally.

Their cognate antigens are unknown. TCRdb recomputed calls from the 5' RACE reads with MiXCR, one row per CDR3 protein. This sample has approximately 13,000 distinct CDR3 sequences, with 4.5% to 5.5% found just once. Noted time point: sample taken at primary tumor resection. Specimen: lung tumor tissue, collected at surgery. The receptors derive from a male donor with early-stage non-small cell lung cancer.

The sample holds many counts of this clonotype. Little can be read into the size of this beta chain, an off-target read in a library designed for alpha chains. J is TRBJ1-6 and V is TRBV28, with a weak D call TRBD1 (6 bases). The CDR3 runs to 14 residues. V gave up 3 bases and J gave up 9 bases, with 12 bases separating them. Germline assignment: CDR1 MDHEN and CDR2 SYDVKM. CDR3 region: CASSLRQGRSPLHF. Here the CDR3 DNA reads TGTGCCAGCAGTTTGAGGCAGGGGCGTTCACCCCTCCACTTT.

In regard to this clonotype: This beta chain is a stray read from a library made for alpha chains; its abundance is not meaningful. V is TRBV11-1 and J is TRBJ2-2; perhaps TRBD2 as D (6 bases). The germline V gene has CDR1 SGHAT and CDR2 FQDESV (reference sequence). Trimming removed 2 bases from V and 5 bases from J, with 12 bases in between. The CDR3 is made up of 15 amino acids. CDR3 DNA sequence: TGTGCCAGCAGCTTATTCCGCGGGGAAACCGGGGAGCTGTTTTTT. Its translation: CASSLFRGETGELFF.

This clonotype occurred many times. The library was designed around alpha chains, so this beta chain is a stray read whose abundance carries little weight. The CDR3 DNA follows: TGTGCCAGCAGTGAAAGAAGTAGGGATTTGGGCTACAATGAGCAGTTCTTC. Protein: CASSERSRDLGYNEQFF. V is TRBV6-1 and J is TRBJ2-1; D uncertain. Per the germline V gene, CDR1 is MNHNS and CDR2 is SASEGT. V was pared by 2 bases and J by 3 bases, with 17 bases between. The CDR3 totals 17 residues.

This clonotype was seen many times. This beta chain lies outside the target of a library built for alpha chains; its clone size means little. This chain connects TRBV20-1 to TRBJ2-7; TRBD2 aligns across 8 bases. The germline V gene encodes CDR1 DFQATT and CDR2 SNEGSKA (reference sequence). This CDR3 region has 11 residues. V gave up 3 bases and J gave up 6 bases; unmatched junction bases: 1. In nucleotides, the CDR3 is TGCAGTGCTAGTCGGGGGGGCGAGCAGTACTTC. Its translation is CSASRGGEQYF.

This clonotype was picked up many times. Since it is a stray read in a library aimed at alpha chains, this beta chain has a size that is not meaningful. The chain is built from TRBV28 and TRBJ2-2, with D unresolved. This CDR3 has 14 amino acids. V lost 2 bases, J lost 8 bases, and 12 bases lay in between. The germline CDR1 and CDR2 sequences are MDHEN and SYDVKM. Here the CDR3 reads CASSLGVGVGELFF. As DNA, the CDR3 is TGTGCCAGCAGTTTAGGCGTCGGCGTTGGGGAGCTGTTTTTT.

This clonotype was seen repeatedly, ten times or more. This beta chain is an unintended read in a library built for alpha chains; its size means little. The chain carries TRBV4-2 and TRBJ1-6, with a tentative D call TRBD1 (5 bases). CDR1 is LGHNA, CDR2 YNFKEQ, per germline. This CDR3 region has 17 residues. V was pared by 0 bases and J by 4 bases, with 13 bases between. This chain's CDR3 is CASSQDYAGFYNSPLHF. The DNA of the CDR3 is TGTGCCAGCAGCCAAGACTACGCAGGGTTTTATAATTCACCCCTCCACTTT.

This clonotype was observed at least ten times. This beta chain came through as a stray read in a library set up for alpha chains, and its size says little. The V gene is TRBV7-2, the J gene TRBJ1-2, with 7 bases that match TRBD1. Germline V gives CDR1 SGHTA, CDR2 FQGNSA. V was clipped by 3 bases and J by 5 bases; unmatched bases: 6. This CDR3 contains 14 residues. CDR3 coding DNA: TGTGCCAGCAGCTTTAGGAGACAGGGATATGGCTACACCTTC. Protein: CASSFRRQGYGYTF. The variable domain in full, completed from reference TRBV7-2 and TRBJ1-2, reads GAGVSQSPSNKVTEKGKDVELRCDPISGHTALYWYRQSLGQGLEFLIYFQGNSAPDKSGLPSDRFSAERTGGSVSTLTIQRTQQEDSAVYLCASSFRRQGYGYTFGSGTRLTVV.

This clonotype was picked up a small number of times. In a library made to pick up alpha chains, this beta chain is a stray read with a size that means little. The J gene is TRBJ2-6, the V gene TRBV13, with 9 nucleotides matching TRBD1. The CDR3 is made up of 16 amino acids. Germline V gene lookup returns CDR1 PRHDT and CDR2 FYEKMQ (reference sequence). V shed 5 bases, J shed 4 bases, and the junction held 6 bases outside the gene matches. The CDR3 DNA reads TGTGCCAGCAGCCCCGGACAGGGGACGGGGGCCAACGTCCTGACTTTC. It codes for CASSPGQGTGANVLTF.

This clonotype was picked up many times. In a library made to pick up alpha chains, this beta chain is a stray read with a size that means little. The CDR3, as DNA: TGTGCCAGCAGTTCTCTACAGGGGACTGCAACTAATGAAAAACTGTTTTTT. Residues: CASSSLQGTATNEKLFF. The chain employs TRBV28 and TRBJ1-4, with TRBD1 matching 7 bases. There are 17 residues in the CDR3. Germline CDR1 reads MDHEN; CDR2 reads SYDVKM. Germline trimming cut 4 bases from V and 0 bases from J; bases unmatched to any gene: 8.

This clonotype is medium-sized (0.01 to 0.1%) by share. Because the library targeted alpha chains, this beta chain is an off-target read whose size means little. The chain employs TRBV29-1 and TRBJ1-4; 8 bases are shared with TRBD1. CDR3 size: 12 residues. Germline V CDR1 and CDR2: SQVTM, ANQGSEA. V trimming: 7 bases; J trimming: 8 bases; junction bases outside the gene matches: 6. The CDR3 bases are TGCAGCGCAGGGGGCGCGGAGGAAAAACTGTTTTTT. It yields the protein CSAGGAEEKLFF. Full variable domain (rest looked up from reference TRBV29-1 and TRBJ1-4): SAVISQKPSRDICQRGTSLTIQCQVDSQVTMMFWYRQQPGQSLTLIATANQGSEATYESGFVIDKFPISRPNLTFSTLTVSNMSPEDSSIYLCSAGGAEEKLFFGSGTQLSVL.

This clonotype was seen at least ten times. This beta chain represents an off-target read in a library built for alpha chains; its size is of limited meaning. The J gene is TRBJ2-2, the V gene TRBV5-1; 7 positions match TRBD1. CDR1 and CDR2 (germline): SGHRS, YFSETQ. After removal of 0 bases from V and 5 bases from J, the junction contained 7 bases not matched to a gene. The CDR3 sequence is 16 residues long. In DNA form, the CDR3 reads TGCGCCAGCAGCTTGGAGGGGGCGGAATGGACCGGGGAGCTGTTTTTT. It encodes CASSLEGAEWTGELFF.

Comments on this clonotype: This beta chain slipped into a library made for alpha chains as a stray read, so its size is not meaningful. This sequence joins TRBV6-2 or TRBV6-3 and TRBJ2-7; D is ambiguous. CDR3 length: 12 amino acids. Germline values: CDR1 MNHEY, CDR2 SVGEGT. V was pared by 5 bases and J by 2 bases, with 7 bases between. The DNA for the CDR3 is TGTGCCAGCAGTCCGGTTGCCTACGAGCAGTACTTC. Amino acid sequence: CASSPVAYEQYF.

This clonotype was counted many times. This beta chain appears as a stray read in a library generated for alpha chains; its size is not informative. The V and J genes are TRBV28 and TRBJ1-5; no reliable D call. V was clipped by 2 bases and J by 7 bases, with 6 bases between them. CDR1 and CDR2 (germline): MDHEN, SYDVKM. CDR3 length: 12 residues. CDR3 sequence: CASSLNRQPQHF. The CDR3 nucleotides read TGTGCCAGCAGTTTAAATAGGCAGCCCCAGCATTTT. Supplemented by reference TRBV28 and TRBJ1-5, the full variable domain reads DVKVTQSSRYLVKRTGEKVFLECVQDMDHENMFWYRQDPGLGLRLIYFSYDVKMKEKGDIPEGYSVSREKKERFSLILESASTNQTSMYLCASSLNRQPQHFGDGTRLSIL.

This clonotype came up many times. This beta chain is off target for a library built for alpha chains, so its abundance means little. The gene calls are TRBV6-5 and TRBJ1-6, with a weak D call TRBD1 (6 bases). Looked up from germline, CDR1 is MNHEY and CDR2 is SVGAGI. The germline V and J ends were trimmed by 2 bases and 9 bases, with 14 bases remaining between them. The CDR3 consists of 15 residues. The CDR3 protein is CASSYVGGQSSPLHF. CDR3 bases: TGTGCCAGCAGTTACGTTGGGGGGCAATCTTCACCCCTCCACTTT.

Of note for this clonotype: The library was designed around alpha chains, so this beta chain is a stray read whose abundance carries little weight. Here the CDR3 DNA reads TGCAGTGCTAGAGACCGGACAGGTGCTAACTATGGCTACACCTTC. Its translation is CSARDRTGANYGYTF. The chain links TRBV20-1 to TRBJ1-2; the match to TRBD1 covers 7 bases. V was pared by 0 bases and J by 0 bases, with 4 bases of the junction left unmatched. CDR3 length equals 15 residues. Looked up from germline, CDR1 is DFQATT and CDR2 is SNEGSKA (reference sequence).

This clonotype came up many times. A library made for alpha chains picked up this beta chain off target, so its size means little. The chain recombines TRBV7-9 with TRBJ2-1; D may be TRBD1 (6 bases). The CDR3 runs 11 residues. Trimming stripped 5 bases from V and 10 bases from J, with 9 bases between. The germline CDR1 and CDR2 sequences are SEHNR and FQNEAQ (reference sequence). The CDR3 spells CASSVRGEQFF. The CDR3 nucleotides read TGTGCCAGCAGCGTCAGGGGAGAGCAGTTCTTC.

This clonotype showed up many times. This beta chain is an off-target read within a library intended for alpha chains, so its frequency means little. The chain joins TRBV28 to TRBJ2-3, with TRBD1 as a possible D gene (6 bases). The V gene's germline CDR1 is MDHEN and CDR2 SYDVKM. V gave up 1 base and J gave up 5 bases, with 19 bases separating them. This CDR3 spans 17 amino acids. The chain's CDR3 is CASSLSSRTAYRDTQYF. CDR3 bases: TGTGCCAGCAGTTTATCGTCCCGGACAGCCTACCGAGATACGCAGTATTTT. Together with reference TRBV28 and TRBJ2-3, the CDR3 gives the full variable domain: DVKVTQSSRYLVKRTGEKVFLECVQDMDHENMFWYRQDPGLGLRLIYFSYDVKMKEKGDIPEGYSVSREKKERFSLILESASTNQTSMYLCASSLSSRTAYRDTQYFGPGTRLTVL.

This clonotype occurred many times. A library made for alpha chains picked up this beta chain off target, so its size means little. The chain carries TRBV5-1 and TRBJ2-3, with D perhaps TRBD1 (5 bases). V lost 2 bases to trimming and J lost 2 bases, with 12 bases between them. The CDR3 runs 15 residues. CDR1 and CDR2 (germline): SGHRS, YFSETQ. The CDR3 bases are TGCGCCAGCAGCTTAGGACACCCTATCACAGATACGCAGTATTTT. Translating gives CASSLGHPITDTQYF.

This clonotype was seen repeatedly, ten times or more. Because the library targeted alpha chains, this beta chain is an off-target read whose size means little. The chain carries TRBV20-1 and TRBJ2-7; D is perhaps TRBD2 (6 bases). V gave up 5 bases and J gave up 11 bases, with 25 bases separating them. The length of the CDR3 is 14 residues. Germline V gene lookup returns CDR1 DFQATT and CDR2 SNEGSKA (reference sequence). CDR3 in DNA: TGCAGTGCTCGATTCTTGTCCGGGACTCCCACTGAGTACTTC. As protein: CSARFLSGTPTEYF.

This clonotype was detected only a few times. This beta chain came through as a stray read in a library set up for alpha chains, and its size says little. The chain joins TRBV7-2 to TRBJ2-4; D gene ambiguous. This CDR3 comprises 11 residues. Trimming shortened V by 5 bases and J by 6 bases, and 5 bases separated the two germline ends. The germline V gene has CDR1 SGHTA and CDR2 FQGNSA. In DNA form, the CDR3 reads TGTGCCAGCAGCCGACTAAACATTCAGTACTTC. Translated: CASSRLNIQYF.

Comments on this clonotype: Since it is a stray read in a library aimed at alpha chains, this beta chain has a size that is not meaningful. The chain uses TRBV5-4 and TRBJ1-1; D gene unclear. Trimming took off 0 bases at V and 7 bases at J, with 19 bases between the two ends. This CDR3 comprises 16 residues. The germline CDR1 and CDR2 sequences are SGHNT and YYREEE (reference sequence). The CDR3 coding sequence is TGTGCCAGCAGCTTGGTACTGGGCGTGATAGTTGGTGAAGCTTTCTTT. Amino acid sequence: CASSLVLGVIVGEAFF.

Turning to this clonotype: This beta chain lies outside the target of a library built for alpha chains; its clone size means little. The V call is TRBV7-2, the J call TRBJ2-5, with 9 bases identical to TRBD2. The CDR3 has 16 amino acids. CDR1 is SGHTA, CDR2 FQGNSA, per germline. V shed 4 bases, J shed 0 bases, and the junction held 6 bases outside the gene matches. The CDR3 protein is CASSSSSGAYQETQYF. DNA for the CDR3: TGTGCCAGCAGCTCCTCTAGCGGGGCGTACCAAGAGACCCAGTACTTC.

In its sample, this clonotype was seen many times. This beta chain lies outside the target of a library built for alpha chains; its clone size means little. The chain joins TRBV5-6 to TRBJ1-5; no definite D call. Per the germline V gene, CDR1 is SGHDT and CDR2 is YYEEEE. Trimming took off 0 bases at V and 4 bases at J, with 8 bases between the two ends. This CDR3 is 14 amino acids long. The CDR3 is CASSLGGRNQPQHF. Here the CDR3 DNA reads TGTGCCAGCAGCTTGGGAGGGCGAAATCAGCCCCAGCATTTT.

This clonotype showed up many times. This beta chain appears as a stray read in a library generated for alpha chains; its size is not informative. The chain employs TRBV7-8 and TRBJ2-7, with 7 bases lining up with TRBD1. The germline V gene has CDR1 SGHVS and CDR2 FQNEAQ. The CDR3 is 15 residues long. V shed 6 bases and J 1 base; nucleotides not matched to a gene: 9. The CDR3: CASSVGTANSYEQYF. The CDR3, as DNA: TGTGCCAGCAGTGTTGGGACAGCGAATTCCTACGAGCAGTACTTC.

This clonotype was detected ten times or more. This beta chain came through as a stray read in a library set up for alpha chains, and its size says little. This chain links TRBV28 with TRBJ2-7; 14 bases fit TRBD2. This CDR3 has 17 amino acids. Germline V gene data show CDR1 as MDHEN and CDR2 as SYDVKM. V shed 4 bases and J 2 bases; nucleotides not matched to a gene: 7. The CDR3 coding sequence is TGTGCCAGCAGTTCGCCGGGACTAGCGGGGGCGCCCTACGAGCAGTACTTC. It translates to CASSSPGLAGAPYEQYF.

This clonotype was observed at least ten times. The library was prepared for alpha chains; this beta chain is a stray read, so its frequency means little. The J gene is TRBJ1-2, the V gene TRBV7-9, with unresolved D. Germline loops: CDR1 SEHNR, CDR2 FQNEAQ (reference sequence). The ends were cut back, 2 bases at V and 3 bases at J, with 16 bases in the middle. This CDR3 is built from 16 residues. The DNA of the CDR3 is TGTGCCAGCAGCTTAAGAGGAGGGCTTGGTGACTATGGCTACACCTTC. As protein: CASSLRGGLGDYGYTF.

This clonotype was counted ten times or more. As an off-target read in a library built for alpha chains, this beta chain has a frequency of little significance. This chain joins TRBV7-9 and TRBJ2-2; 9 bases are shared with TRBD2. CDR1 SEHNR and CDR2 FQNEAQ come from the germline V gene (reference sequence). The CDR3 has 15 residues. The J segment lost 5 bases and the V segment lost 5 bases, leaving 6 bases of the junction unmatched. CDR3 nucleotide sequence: TGTGCCAGCAGCCGTAGCGGGGGAAGGACCGGGGAGCTGTTTTTT. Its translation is CASSRSGGRTGELFF. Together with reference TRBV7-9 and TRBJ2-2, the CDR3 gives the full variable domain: DTGVSQNPRHKITKRGQNVTFRCDPISEHNRLYWYRQTLGQGPEFLTYFQNEAQLEKSRLLSDRFSAERPKGSFSTLEIQRTEQGDSAMYLCASSRSGGRTGELFFGEGSRLTVL.